This T cell receptor beta chain was sequenced for a study of cytomegalovirus exposure and HLA in healthy donors. Study background: Findings of an earlier analysis included some 110 million unique TCR beta sequences from 200 million or so T cells. Study-level points and caveats: Presence/absence analyses supposed approximately even sequencing depth among donors. TCR beta sequences numbering around 15,000 were associated with HLA alleles at 0.05 false discovery rate in a later analysis.

Note on this clone: The antigen remains unidentified.

Researchers ran the PCR with 60 Vbeta and 13 Jbeta primers. Measured with immunoSEQ multiplex PCR; TCRdb has only the in-frame clones, and not every one. Of 220,000 or so clones listed, 70% to 80% are singletons. The sequencing input was PBMCs. The receptor was isolated from a male donor in good health and CMV-seronegative.

The CDR3 loop reads CASSTGQGMGNQPQHF. The CDR3 nucleotides read TGTGCCAGCAGCACGGGACAGGGGATGGGCAATCAGCCCCAGCATTTT. This chain joins TRBV7-9 and TRBJ1-5; 10 nucleotides line up with TRBD1. The germline CDR1 and CDR2 sequences are SEHNR and FQNEAQ (reference sequence). The CDR3 spans 16 residues. After removal of 5 bases from V and 2 bases from J, the junction contained 6 bases not matched to a gene.